The rows below give T cell receptor beta chains drawn from one sample of a study of OX40 agonist ivuxolimab in advanced cancers. Sequenced by immunoSEQ multiplex PCR; TCRdb stores in-frame clones only, minus some. This table has under 35,000 clones, around 80% appearing once. The sample here was CD4+ or CD8+ T cells sorted from blood, taken in a trial of the OX40 agonist ivuxolimab. Receptors were obtained from an adult with an advanced solid tumor such as melanoma, head and neck, liver or kidney cancer. CDR3s include the opening cysteine and the closing phenylalanine or tryptophan. A D gene is named only where the DNA matches it firmly. For some rows the clone size is stated as once, few or many, or as a class when expanded; others skip it.

few | TRBJ1-6 | - | TRBV4-2 | 13 | CASSQGKDSPLHF | TGTGCCAGCAGCCAAGGCAAGGATTCACCCCTCCACTTT
- | TRBJ2-3 | - | TRBV19 | 17 | CAQVQIGGLQSTDTQYF | TGTGCTCAGGTACAGATTGGGGGTCTCCAATCCACAGATACGCAGTATTTT
- | TRBJ2-7 | - | TRBV11-3 | 15 | CASSFRAGVLDEQYF | TGTGCCAGCAGCTTTCGGGCAGGGGTATTGGACGAGCAGTACTTC
- | TRBJ2-7 | TRBD2 | TRBV6-5 | 14 | CASSYGAGDYEQYF | TGTGCCAGCAGTTACGGAGCGGGGGACTACGAGCAGTACTTC
once | TRBJ2-1 | - | TRBV27 | 15 | CASSLGVLAYNEQFF | TGTGCCAGCAGCTTAGGGGTTCTCGCCTACAATGAGCAGTTCTTC
- | TRBJ2-7 | - | TRBV16 | 14 | CASSQLGNPDEQYF | TGTGCCAGCAGCCAATTAGGAAACCCGGACGAGCAGTACTTC
- | TRBJ2-7 | TRBD1 | TRBV5-5 | 18 | CASSQDRGRLKFSYEQYF | TGTGCCAGCAGCCAGGACAGGGGGCGTCTTAAGTTCTCCTACGAGCAGTACTTC
once | TRBJ2-2 | - | TRBV10-3 | 17 | CAISESTSGDDTGELFF | TGTGCCATCAGTGAGTCGACGTCGGGTGACGACACCGGGGAGCTGTTTTTT
- | TRBJ2-2 | TRBD2 | TRBV11-3 | 15 | CASSQYRGGTGELFF | TGTGCCAGCAGCCAATACCGGGGGGGCACCGGGGAGCTGTTTTTT
- | TRBJ1-2 | - | TRBV10-1 | 12 | CASSESGYGYTF | TGCGCCAGCAGTGAGAGTGGGTATGGCTACACCTTC
- | TRBJ2-7 | - | TRBV19 | 14 | CASSPSDASYEQYF | TGTGCCAGTAGTCCTTCGGACGCCTCCTACGAGCAGTACTTC
- | TRBJ1-6 | - | TRBV6-6 | 15 | CASSHQRSGDSPLHF | TGTGCCAGCAGTCACCAACGCTCAGGGGATTCACCCCTCCACTTT
- | TRBJ2-5 | TRBD2 | TRBV6-6 | 15 | CASSLSAGGGETQYF | TGTGCCAGCAGTCTGTCAGCGGGGGGGGGAGAGACCCAGTACTTC
- | TRBJ2-2 | - | TRBV7-9 | 16 | CASSPQRTRGTGELFF | TGTGCCAGCAGCCCTCAGCGGACCAGGGGCACCGGGGAGCTGTTTTTT
- | TRBJ1-1 | TRBD1 | TRBV18 | 14 | CASYNRGQNTEAFF | TGTGCCAGCTACAACAGGGGACAGAACACTGAAGCTTTCTTT
- | TRBJ2-5 | TRBD2 | TRBV7-6 | 15 | CASSWTSGGSETQYF | TGTGCCAGCAGCTGGACTAGCGGGGGGTCAGAGACCCAGTACTTC
- | TRBJ1-4 | - | TRBV14 | 16 | CASSQLTIGVNEKLFF | TGTGCCAGCAGCCAATTGACGATCGGCGTAAATGAAAAACTGTTTTTT
few | TRBJ2-7 | - | TRBV6-1 | 13 | CASSVEKLYEQYF | TGTGCCAGCAGTGTAGAAAAACTCTACGAGCAGTACTTC
- | TRBJ1-4 | - | TRBV9 | 14 | CASSRLGQNEKLFF | TGTGCCAGCAGCAGACTAGGACAGAATGAAAAACTGTTTTTT
- | TRBJ1-1 | TRBD1 | TRBV5-1 | 13 | CASSVGDRGEAFF | TGCGCCAGCAGCGTGGGGGACAGGGGTGAAGCTTTCTTT
- | TRBJ2-1 | TRBD1 | TRBV18 | 17 | CASSPGTGGFLGNEQFF | TGTGCCAGCTCACCAGGGACAGGGGGCTTCCTTGGCAATGAGCAGTTCTTC
- | TRBJ2-1 | TRBD2 | TRBV7-7 | 14 | CASSVAGASNEQFF | TGTGCCAGCAGCGTCGCGGGAGCCTCCAATGAGCAGTTCTTC
- | TRBJ2-1 | TRBD1 | TRBV2 | 14 | CASIGQGNYNEQFF | TGTGCCAGCATCGGACAGGGGAATTACAATGAGCAGTTCTTC
- | TRBJ2-3 | TRBD2 | TRBV7-2 | 15 | CASSFTSGGADTQYF | TGTGCCAGCAGCTTCACTAGCGGGGGGGCAGATACGCAGTATTTT
- | TRBJ2-1 | TRBD2 | TRBV28 | 16 | CASSLVLAGAYNEQFF | TGTGCCAGCAGTCTCGTTCTAGCGGGGGCTTACAATGAGCAGTTCTTC
once | TRBJ1-2 | TRBD1 | TRBV29-1 | 15 | CSVSIIGARGGGYTF | TGCAGCGTCTCCATCATAGGGGCCAGGGGGGGCGGCTACACCTTC
- | TRBJ2-5 | - | TRBV2 | 14 | CASSVRPLQETQYF | TGTGCCAGCAGTGTTCGTCCACTCCAAGAGACCCAGTACTTC
- | TRBJ1-6 | TRBD1 | TRBV6-6 | 16 | CASSYSPQGAHSPLHF | TGTGCCAGCAGTTACTCGCCGCAGGGGGCGCATTCACCCCTCCACTTT
- | TRBJ1-1 | - | TRBV6-5 | 13 | CASSAGSSGKAFF | TGTGCCAGCAGTGCGGGGAGCAGCGGGAAAGCTTTCTTT
- | TRBJ2-5 | - | TRBV6-5 | 14 | CASSYSYRKETQYF | TGTGCCAGCAGTTACTCGTACAGAAAAGAGACCCAGTACTTC
- | TRBJ1-1 | - | TRBV7-2 | 15 | CASSRPGGRNTEAFF | TGTGCCAGCAGCCGCCCGGGGGGACGGAACACTGAAGCTTTCTTT
- | TRBJ2-7 | - | TRBV6-1 | 14 | CASSERWSSYEQYF | TGTGCCAGCAGTGAACGATGGAGCTCCTACGAGCAGTACTTC
once | TRBJ1-4 | - | TRBV6-6 | 15 | CASTFRGSTNEKLFF | TGTGCCAGCACCTTTCGGGGTTCAACTAATGAAAAACTGTTTTTT
- | TRBJ2-1 | TRBD1 | TRBV7-9 | 17 | CASSPRTGYDNYNEQFF | TGTGCCAGCAGCCCTAGGACAGGGTATGACAATTACAATGAGCAGTTCTTC
- | TRBJ2-3 | - | TRBV5-4 | 16 | CASSLDPGANTDTQYF | TGTGCCAGCAGCCTCGACCCAGGGGCCAACACAGATACGCAGTATTTT